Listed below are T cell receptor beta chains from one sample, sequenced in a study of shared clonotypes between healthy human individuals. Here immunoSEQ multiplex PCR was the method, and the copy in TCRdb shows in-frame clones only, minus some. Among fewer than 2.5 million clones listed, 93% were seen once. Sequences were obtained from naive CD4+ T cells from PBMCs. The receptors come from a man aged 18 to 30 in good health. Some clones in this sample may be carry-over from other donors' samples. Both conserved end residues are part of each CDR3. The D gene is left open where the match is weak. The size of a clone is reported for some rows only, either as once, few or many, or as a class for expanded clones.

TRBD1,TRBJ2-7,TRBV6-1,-,TGTGCCAGCGGGACAGGGCTGTACGAGCAGTACTTC,CASGTGLYEQYF
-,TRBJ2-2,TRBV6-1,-,TGTGCCAGCAGGCTAGATGGCACCGGGGAGCTGTTTTTT,CASRLDGTGELFF
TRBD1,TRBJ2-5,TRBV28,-,TGTGCCAGCAGTTTTGTACAGGGGGGTTGGACCCAGTACTTC,CASSFVQGGWTQYF
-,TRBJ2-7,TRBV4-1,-,TGCGCCAGCAGCCAAGACAGCGGACAGCTCTACGAGCAGTACTTC,CASSQDSGQLYEQYF
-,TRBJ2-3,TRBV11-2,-,TGTGCCAGCAGCCCCCGGCCGGAGGGAGTTTCCACAGATACGCAGTATTTT,CASSPRPEGVSTDTQYF
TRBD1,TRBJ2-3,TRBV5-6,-,TGTGCCAGCAGCCAAGGACAGGGGGCAGATACGCAGTATTTT,CASSQGQGADTQYF
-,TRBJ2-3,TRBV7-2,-,TGTGCCAGCAGCTTTCTCCGGGAGACCGGTACGCAGTATTTT,CASSFLRETGTQYF
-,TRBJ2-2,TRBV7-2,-,TGTGCCAGCAGCTTGCGACAGACGAACACCGGGGAGCTGTTTTTT,CASSLRQTNTGELFF
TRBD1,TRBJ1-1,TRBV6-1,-,TGTGCCAGCAGCCTAGACAGGGACACTGAAGCTTTCTTT,CASSLDRDTEAFF
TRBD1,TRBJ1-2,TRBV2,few,TGTGCCAGCACCCTGACAGGGCACGTTAGAGGCTACACCTTC,CASTLTGHVRGYTF
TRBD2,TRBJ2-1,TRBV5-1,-,TGCGCCAGCAGCCCGCCAGTACTAGCGGGAGATGGTGAGCAGTTCTTC,CASSPPVLAGDGEQFF
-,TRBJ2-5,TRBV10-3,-,TGTGCCATCGGAAAGGTTGGCGCGGCGGAAGAGACCCAGTACTTC,CAIGKVGAAEETQYF
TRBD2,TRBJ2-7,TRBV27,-,TGTGCCAGCAGTTCCATGGGGGGGAGCGTCCTGCTCGAGCAGTACTTC,CASSSMGGSVLLEQYF
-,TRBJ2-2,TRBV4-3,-,TGCGCCAGCAGCCAAGCACTGAACACCGGGGAGCTGTTTTTT,CASSQALNTGELFF
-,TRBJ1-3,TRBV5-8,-,TGTGCCAGCAGCTTGTTGGATAACTCTGGAAACACCATATATTTT,CASSLLDNSGNTIYF
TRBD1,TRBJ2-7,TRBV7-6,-,TGTGCCAGCAGCCCTGGACAGGGGTCGCTCTACGAGCAGTACTTC,CASSPGQGSLYEQYF
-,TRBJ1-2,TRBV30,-,TGTGCCTGGAGTGATAAGATAAGGGGCATCTATGGCTACACCTTC,CAWSDKIRGIYGYTF
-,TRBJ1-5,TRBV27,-,TGTGCCAGCAGTTTCTCGATAGATCAGCCCCAGCATTTT,CASSFSIDQPQHF
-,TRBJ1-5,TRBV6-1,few,TGTGCCAGCAGTGAAGCGAATGGGGTTCCGCCCCAGCATTTT,CASSEANGVPPQHF
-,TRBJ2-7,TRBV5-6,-,TGTGCCAGCAGCTTGGCCTCCGCGGATACGCTCTACGAGCAGTACTTC,CASSLASADTLYEQYF
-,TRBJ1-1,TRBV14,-,TGTGCCAGCAGCCGAGGACGGATCGGAGGTATGAACACTGAAGCTTTCTTT,CASSRGRIGGMNTEAFF
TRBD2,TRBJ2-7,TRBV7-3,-,TGTGCCAGCAGCTTAGGGACTAGCGGGAGTTACGAGCAGTACTTC,CASSLGTSGSYEQYF
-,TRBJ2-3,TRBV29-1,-,TGCAGTAGTCTGGCTAGCACAGATACGCAGTATTTT,CSSLASTDTQYF
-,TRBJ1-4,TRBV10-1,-,TGCGCCAGCAGTGCCAGACACAATGAAAAACTGTTTTTT,CASSARHNEKLFF
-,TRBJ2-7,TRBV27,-,TGTGCCGGATCAGACTCCTACGAGCAGTACTTC,CAGSDSYEQYF
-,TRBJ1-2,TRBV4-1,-,TGCGCCAGCAGCCAATTCTCCAGGGTAACGTCCGGCTACACCTTC,CASSQFSRVTSGYTF
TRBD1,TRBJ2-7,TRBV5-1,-,TGCGCCAGCAGCCTCAGACAGGGTCGGGGCGAGCAGTACTTC,CASSLRQGRGEQYF
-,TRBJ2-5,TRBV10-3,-,TGTGCCACTGGGACGGCCCAAGAGACCCAGTACTTC,CATGTAQETQYF
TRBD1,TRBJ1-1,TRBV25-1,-,TGTGCCAGCAGTCCCCGGGACAGGGGATCGTTTTACACTGAAGCTTTCTTT,CASSPRDRGSFYTEAFF
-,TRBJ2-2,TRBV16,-,TGTGCCAGCGCTCGGGACCTTGGGACCGGGGAGCTGTTTTTT,CASARDLGTGELFF
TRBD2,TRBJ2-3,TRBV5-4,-,TGTGCCAGCAGCTCCCCGGGACTAGCGGGATTAGATACGCAGTATTTT,CASSSPGLAGLDTQYF
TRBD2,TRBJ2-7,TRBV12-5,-,TGTGCTAGTGCCGGGGGGGGTATCGAGCAGTACTTC,CASAGGGIEQYF
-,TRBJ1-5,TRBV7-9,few,TGTGCCAGCAGCTTACCGTATCAGCCCCAGCATTTT,CASSLPYQPQHF
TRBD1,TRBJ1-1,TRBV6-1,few,TGTGCCAGCAGAATAACAGGGGCGACTGAAGCTTTCTTT,CASRITGATEAFF
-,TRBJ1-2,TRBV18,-,TGTGCCAGCTCACCAGCGGACGAGGCCTATGGCTACACCTTC,CASSPADEAYGYTF
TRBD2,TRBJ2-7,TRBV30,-,TGTGCCTGGAGTACCGGGACCTTAGCGGGGGAGCAGTACTTC,CAWSTGTLAGEQYF
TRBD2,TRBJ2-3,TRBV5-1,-,TGCGCCAGCAGCTTTATCGCGGGAGGTGGAGATACGCAGTATTTT,CASSFIAGGGDTQYF
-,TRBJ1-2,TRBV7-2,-,TGTGCCAGCAGCGTAAACCAGGGGCCACCTAACTATGGCTACACCTTC,CASSVNQGPPNYGYTF
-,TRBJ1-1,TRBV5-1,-,TGCGCCAGCAGGGGTAACGGGGCGAACACTGAAGCTTTCTTT,CASRGNGANTEAFF
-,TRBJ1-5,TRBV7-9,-,TGTGCCAGCAGCTTAGACGTAGGACCTCTGAATCAGCCCCAGCATTTT,CASSLDVGPLNQPQHF